Listed below are T cell receptor beta chains from one sample, sequenced in a study of T cells after yellow fever vaccination. One entry per CDR3 protein results from TCRdb running MiXCR on the 5' RACE reads. The sample consists of around 120,000 distinct CDR3 sequences, around 6.7% of them appearing once. Here the sequenced sample was CD4+ T cells sorted from PBMCs, taken more than 35 days after the first yellow fever vaccination. Every receptor here comes from a man younger than 35 who received the YFV17D yellow fever vaccine. Each CDR3 is given with its conserved first and last residue. The order of the fields is J gene, V gene, D gene, clone size, CDR3 protein, CDR3 DNA. D genes are given only for firm matches. Clone sizes are given selectively: once, few, many, or a class where the clone is expanded.

J gene: TRBJ2-5; V gene: TRBV12-3/TRBV12-4; D gene: -; clone size: few; CDR3 protein: CASSFGLGGVGETQYF; CDR3 DNA: TGTGCCAGCAGTTTCGGACTTGGAGGGGTGGGAGAGACCCAGTACTTC
J gene: TRBJ1-1; V gene: TRBV5-4; D gene: -; clone size: -; CDR3 protein: CASSPRGGSVTEAFF; CDR3 DNA: TGTGCCAGCAGCCCTCGAGGGGGTTCGGTCACTGAAGCTTTCTTT
J gene: TRBJ2-1; V gene: TRBV5-4; D gene: -; clone size: many; CDR3 protein: CASSATGDYYNEQFF; CDR3 DNA: TGTGCCAGCAGCGCGACAGGGGACTACTACAATGAGCAGTTCTTC
J gene: TRBJ2-3; V gene: TRBV3-1; D gene: -; clone size: many; CDR3 protein: CASSHRGDTDTQYF; CDR3 DNA: TGTGCCAGCAGCCACAGGGGGGACACAGATACGCAGTATTTT
J gene: TRBJ2-5; V gene: TRBV18; D gene: -; clone size: many; CDR3 protein: CASSPSGILNKETQYF; CDR3 DNA: TGTGCCAGCTCACCATCAGGTATACTCAATAAGGAGACCCAGTACTTC
J gene: TRBJ1-5; V gene: TRBV5-1; D gene: -; clone size: many; CDR3 protein: CASSLEGRSDQPQHF; CDR3 DNA: TGCGCCAGCAGCTTGGAAGGACGCAGCGATCAGCCCCAGCATTTT
J gene: TRBJ2-2; V gene: TRBV7-2; D gene: TRBD1; clone size: many; CDR3 protein: CASSPDRGRTGELFF; CDR3 DNA: TGTGCCAGCAGCCCGGACAGGGGCCGGACCGGGGAGCTGTTTTTT
J gene: TRBJ1-2; V gene: TRBV11-2; D gene: -; clone size: few; CDR3 protein: CASSPWTTGGYTF; CDR3 DNA: TGTGCCAGCAGCCCTTGGACCACCGGGGGCTACACCTTC
J gene: TRBJ2-3; V gene: TRBV10-2; D gene: -; clone size: -; CDR3 protein: CASRVLNTDTQYF; CDR3 DNA: TGCGCCAGCAGGGTGCTCAACACAGATACGCAGTATTTT
J gene: TRBJ2-3; V gene: TRBV5-6; D gene: -; clone size: many; CDR3 protein: CASIEGSRGVDTQYF; CDR3 DNA: TGTGCCAGCATAGAGGGTTCGAGAGGTGTAGATACGCAGTATTTT
J gene: TRBJ2-2; V gene: TRBV5-1; D gene: -; clone size: -; CDR3 protein: CASSRDTSNTGELFF; CDR3 DNA: TGCGCCAGCAGTCGGGACACCTCGAACACCGGGGAGCTGTTTTTT
J gene: TRBJ2-4; V gene: TRBV3-1; D gene: TRBD2; clone size: many; CDR3 protein: CASSQDRARGDIQYF; CDR3 DNA: TGTGCCAGCAGCCAAGACAGGGCACGGGGGGACATTCAGTACTTC
J gene: TRBJ1-2; V gene: TRBV7-9; D gene: TRBD1; clone size: -; CDR3 protein: CASSSGQVLGYTF; CDR3 DNA: TGTGCCAGCAGCTCGGGACAGGTGCTTGGCTACACCTTC
J gene: TRBJ1-1; V gene: TRBV9; D gene: -; clone size: -; CDR3 protein: CASSPLQISAATEAFF; CDR3 DNA: TGTGCCAGCAGCCCCCTTCAAATTTCAGCGGCAACTGAAGCTTTCTTT
J gene: TRBJ2-5; V gene: TRBV28; D gene: -; clone size: many; CDR3 protein: CASSSRDQETQYF; CDR3 DNA: TGTGCCAGCAGTTCTCGGGACCAAGAGACCCAGTACTTC
J gene: TRBJ1-5; V gene: TRBV5-1; D gene: -; clone size: many; CDR3 protein: CASSAFWGSNQPQHF; CDR3 DNA: TGCGCCAGCAGCGCGTTTTGGGGCAGCAATCAGCCCCAGCATTTT
J gene: TRBJ1-1; V gene: TRBV20-1; D gene: -; clone size: many; CDR3 protein: CSASMNTEAFF; CDR3 DNA: TGCAGTGCTAGCATGAACACTGAAGCTTTCTTT
J gene: TRBJ1-1; V gene: TRBV7-2; D gene: -; clone size: many; CDR3 protein: CASSFLGGPTEAFF; CDR3 DNA: TGTGCCAGCAGCTTCCTCGGGGGGCCAACTGAAGCTTTCTTT
J gene: TRBJ1-6; V gene: TRBV12-3/TRBV12-4; D gene: -; clone size: many; CDR3 protein: CASTRSGGGSPLHF; CDR3 DNA: TGTGCCAGCACACGCTCCGGGGGCGGATCACCCCTCCACTTT
J gene: TRBJ1-6; V gene: TRBV10-3; D gene: TRBD1; clone size: many; CDR3 protein: CAVNRGPNSPLHF; CDR3 DNA: TGTGCCGTCAACAGGGGACCTAATTCACCCCTCCACTTT
J gene: TRBJ1-2; V gene: TRBV7-3; D gene: -; clone size: many; CDR3 protein: CASSPVPGTGVYGYTF; CDR3 DNA: TGTGCCAGCAGCCCCGTCCCCGGGACGGGAGTCTATGGCTACACCTTC
J gene: TRBJ2-3; V gene: TRBV28; D gene: -; clone size: many; CDR3 protein: CASSHPHTQYF; CDR3 DNA: TGTGCCAGCAGCCATCCCCATACGCAGTATTTT
J gene: TRBJ1-5; V gene: TRBV20-1; D gene: -; clone size: many; CDR3 protein: CSARVDTDQPQHF; CDR3 DNA: TGCAGTGCTAGAGTGGACACTGATCAGCCCCAGCATTTT
J gene: TRBJ2-3; V gene: TRBV6-5; D gene: -; clone size: many; CDR3 protein: CASSYRLVGTDTQYF; CDR3 DNA: TGTGCCAGCAGTTACAGGCTAGTGGGCACAGATACGCAGTATTTT
J gene: TRBJ1-5; V gene: TRBV5-3; D gene: -; clone size: -; CDR3 protein: CARSLTSSRSPPGNQPQHF; CDR3 DNA: TGTGCCAGAAGCTTGACTAGTTCCCGTAGCCCGCCCGGCAATCAGCCCCAGCATTTT
J gene: TRBJ2-1; V gene: TRBV7-3; D gene: -; clone size: many; CDR3 protein: CASSLAQANNEQFF; CDR3 DNA: TGTGCCAGCAGCTTGGCACAGGCTAACAATGAGCAGTTCTTC
J gene: TRBJ2-5; V gene: TRBV12-3/TRBV12-4; D gene: -; clone size: many; CDR3 protein: CASRTGFEETQYF; CDR3 DNA: TGTGCCAGCAGAACAGGGTTCGAAGAGACCCAGTACTTC
J gene: TRBJ1-5; V gene: TRBV20-1; D gene: -; clone size: many; CDR3 protein: CSAPKGVLGQPQHF; CDR3 DNA: TGCAGTGCTCCTAAGGGGGTTCTCGGCCAGCCCCAGCATTTT
J gene: TRBJ1-1; V gene: TRBV7-2; D gene: TRBD1; clone size: many; CDR3 protein: CASSFFKPTGGGEAFF; CDR3 DNA: TGTGCCAGCAGCTTTTTTAAGCCGACAGGGGGCGGTGAAGCTTTCTTT
J gene: TRBJ1-3; V gene: TRBV19; D gene: -; clone size: -; CDR3 protein: CASSIDAAGGNTIYF; CDR3 DNA: TGTGCCAGTAGTATCGACGCGGCTGGTGGAAACACCATATATTTT
J gene: TRBJ1-5; V gene: TRBV10-3; D gene: -; clone size: many; CDR3 protein: CAISETESQPQHF; CDR3 DNA: TGTGCCATCAGTGAGACAGAGAGCCAGCCCCAGCATTTT
J gene: TRBJ2-1; V gene: TRBV7-2; D gene: TRBD2; clone size: few; CDR3 protein: CASSSRGGASREQFF; CDR3 DNA: TGTGCCAGCAGCTCACGCGGGGGGGCCTCTCGTGAGCAGTTCTTC
J gene: TRBJ1-2; V gene: TRBV4-3; D gene: -; clone size: -; CDR3 protein: CASSQASSGGYTF; CDR3 DNA: TGCGCCAGCAGCCAAGCTTCGTCGGGGGGCTACACCTTC
J gene: TRBJ1-3; V gene: TRBV5-1; D gene: TRBD1; clone size: -; CDR3 protein: CASSALQGFAGNTIYF; CDR3 DNA: TGCGCCAGCAGCGCACTACAGGGGTTTGCTGGAAACACCATATATTTT
J gene: TRBJ1-5; V gene: TRBV19; D gene: TRBD1; clone size: many; CDR3 protein: CASSIGPRQGGGSNQPQHF; CDR3 DNA: TGTGCCAGTAGTATAGGCCCGAGACAGGGAGGTGGTAGCAATCAGCCCCAGCATTTT
J gene: TRBJ1-5; V gene: TRBV6-5; D gene: -; clone size: -; CDR3 protein: CASSYSTPFGQPQHF; CDR3 DNA: TGTGCCAGCAGTTACTCCACCCCATTTGGTCAGCCCCAGCATTTT
J gene: TRBJ1-5; V gene: TRBV20-1; D gene: -; clone size: few; CDR3 protein: CCASPLESSNQPQHF; CDR3 DNA: TGCTGTGCTTCACCCCTGGAATCGAGCAATCAGCCCCAGCATTTT
J gene: TRBJ1-5; V gene: TRBV28; D gene: -; clone size: many; CDR3 protein: CASSFRTGIGQPQHF; CDR3 DNA: TGTGCCAGCAGCTTCCGGACCGGGATTGGACAGCCCCAGCATTTT
J gene: TRBJ2-5; V gene: TRBV5-1; D gene: TRBD2; clone size: many; CDR3 protein: CASNIGTSEETQYF; CDR3 DNA: TGCGCCAGCAACATCGGGACTAGCGAGGAGACCCAGTACTTC
J gene: TRBJ2-2; V gene: TRBV12-3/TRBV12-4; D gene: -; clone size: many; CDR3 protein: CASSGTGRMSGELFF; CDR3 DNA: TGTGCCAGCAGTGGGACGGGCCGTATGTCCGGGGAGCTGTTTTTT
J gene: TRBJ1-4; V gene: TRBV3-1; D gene: -; clone size: -; CDR3 protein: CASSQEGEAGQSVEKLFF; CDR3 DNA: TGTGCCAGCAGCCAAGAAGGGGAGGCGGGCCAATCGGTGGAAAAACTGTTTTTT
J gene: TRBJ2-3; V gene: TRBV11-3; D gene: -; clone size: few; CDR3 protein: CASSLGGARTDTQYF; CDR3 DNA: TGTGCCAGCAGCTTAGGAGGGGCCCGCACAGATACGCAGTATTTT
J gene: TRBJ2-2; V gene: TRBV20-1; D gene: TRBD2; clone size: many; CDR3 protein: CSASGWLAANTGELFF; CDR3 DNA: TGCAGTGCGTCCGGTTGGCTAGCGGCGAACACCGGGGAGCTGTTTTTT
J gene: TRBJ2-3; V gene: TRBV5-1; D gene: -; clone size: many; CDR3 protein: CASSLGIGRGPDTQYF; CDR3 DNA: TGCGCCAGCAGCTTGGGGATCGGCAGGGGCCCAGATACGCAGTATTTT
J gene: TRBJ1-5; V gene: TRBV12-3/TRBV12-4; D gene: -; clone size: -; CDR3 protein: CASSRQRDQPQHF; CDR3 DNA: TGTGCCAGCAGCCGGCAGAGAGATCAGCCCCAGCATTTT
J gene: TRBJ2-1; V gene: TRBV9; D gene: TRBD2; clone size: many; CDR3 protein: CASSPVVGLGGNEQFF; CDR3 DNA: TGTGCCAGCAGCCCAGTTGTCGGACTAGGTGGGAATGAGCAGTTCTTC
J gene: TRBJ2-5; V gene: TRBV12-5; D gene: -; clone size: many; CDR3 protein: CASGSEAETQYF; CDR3 DNA: TGTGCTAGTGGTTCGGAGGCGGAGACCCAGTACTTC
J gene: TRBJ2-1; V gene: TRBV10-3; D gene: TRBD2; clone size: many; CDR3 protein: CAISEPERGGYNEQFF; CDR3 DNA: TGTGCCATCAGTGAGCCCGAGCGGGGGGGGTACAATGAGCAGTTCTTC
J gene: TRBJ2-5; V gene: TRBV7-9; D gene: -; clone size: many; CDR3 protein: CASGRGETQYF; CDR3 DNA: TGTGCCAGCGGGCGGGGAGAGACCCAGTACTTC
J gene: TRBJ2-1; V gene: TRBV28; D gene: -; clone size: many; CDR3 protein: CASGSLGLGQDEQFF; CDR3 DNA: TGTGCCAGTGGCTCACTGGGGCTAGGGCAGGATGAGCAGTTCTTC
J gene: TRBJ1-5; V gene: TRBV20-1; D gene: -; clone size: few; CDR3 protein: CSALTDSNQPQHF; CDR3 DNA: TGCAGTGCCCTGACAGATAGCAATCAGCCCCAGCATTTT
J gene: TRBJ1-5; V gene: TRBV24-1; D gene: -; clone size: -; CDR3 protein: CATSDAGTYQPQHF; CDR3 DNA: TGTGCCACCAGTGACGCGGGGACGTATCAGCCCCAGCATTTT
J gene: TRBJ2-3; V gene: TRBV5-4; D gene: TRBD2; clone size: few; CDR3 protein: CASSPGGQSPPDTQYF; CDR3 DNA: TGTGCCAGCAGCCCGGGGGGGCAATCACCTCCAGATACGCAGTATTTT
J gene: TRBJ2-1; V gene: TRBV10-3; D gene: TRBD2; clone size: many; CDR3 protein: CAIQRTGTSSNEQFF; CDR3 DNA: TGTGCCATCCAAAGGACCGGGACTAGCAGCAATGAGCAGTTCTTC